This TCR beta chain derives from a study of blood T cell repertoires in COVID-19. Study details: Whether acute or convalescent, the COVID-19 samples came from the United States, Italy and Spain. T cells, B-cell-depleted T cells, or PBMCs supplied cDNA or gDNA.

In the authors' methods: Reference gene primer amplification yielded estimated nucleated cell counts. Sequenced by immunoSEQ multiplex PCR; TCRdb stores in-frame clones only, minus some. D and trimming come from the DNA, and the V and J calls and clone size come from that table. This table holds 300,000 or so clones, over 70% found once. The V and J ends lost 5 bases and 1 base respectively, with 14 bases between them. Germline V gene data show CDR1 as LGHNT and CDR2 as FRNRAP. This CDR3 is built from 15 residues. Material for sequencing was peripheral blood. The receptor comes from a woman in her thirties or forties who had recovered from COVID-19. The J gene is TRBJ1-1, the V gene TRBV12-5; no firm D call. In DNA form, the CDR3 reads TGTGCTAGTGGTCCCGCCCAAGGAGGGAACACTGAAGCTTTCTTT. Protein sequence: CASGPAQGGNTEAFF.